What follows are 28 T cell receptor beta chains derived from one specimen sequenced in a study of shared T cell receptors in the human thymus. Assay used: immunoSEQ multiplex PCR; TCRdb lists only in-frame clones, some missing. The sample has roughly 560,000 clones, around three quarters seen once; the top ten hold about 0.012%. These data were also filed under a second study, of human thymus T cells.

Sequencing was performed on thymocytes. Receptor source: a boy under two years old with a congenital heart defect.

This clone appeared a few times. V gene TRBV19 combines with J gene TRBJ2-7, with D possibly being TRBD2 (5 bases). CDR1 is LNHDA and CDR2 is SQIVND in the germline V gene (reference sequence). The CDR3 runs 16 residues. Trimming pared 5 bases from V and 2 bases from J, leaving 19 bases between. The DNA of the CDR3 is TGTGCCAGTAGTCCCCGGACTTTAAGAAGCACCTACGAGCAGTACTTC. Amino acid sequence: CASSPRTLRSTYEQYF. Variable domain in full (rest from reference TRBV19 and TRBJ2-7): DGGITQSPKYLFRKEGQNVTLSCEQNLNHDAMYWYRQDPGQGLRLIYYSQIVNDFQKGDIAEGYSVSREKKESFPLTVTSAQKNPTAFYLCASSPRTLRSTYEQYFGPGTRLTVT.

The J gene is TRBJ2-7, the V gene TRBV11-2, with TRBD2 matching over 12 bases. V lost 5 bases, J lost 7 bases, and 9 bases stayed unmatched. The germline gives CDR1 SGHAT, CDR2 FQNNGV. CDR3 length: 15 residues. This CDR3 is CASSLTSGRPGEQYF. CDR3 nucleotide sequence: TGTGCCAGCAGCCTGACTAGCGGGAGACCCGGGGAGCAGTACTTC.

The J gene is TRBJ2-5, the V gene TRBV28; 9 nucleotides agree with TRBD1. This CDR3 contains 14 residues. Germline V gene sequence: CDR1 MDHEN, CDR2 SYDVKM. The J segment lost 3 bases and the V segment lost 4 bases, leaving 3 bases of the junction unmatched. The CDR3 nucleotides are TGTGCCAGCAGTTCCGGACAGGGGAAAGAGACCCAGTACTTC. Protein: CASSSGQGKETQYF.

The chain uses TRBV4-3 and TRBJ2-7; a possible D gene is TRBD1 (5 bases). This CDR3 spans 16 amino acids. The V end was cut by 1 base, the J end by 2 bases, with 15 bases between. CDR1 is LGHNA, CDR2 YSLEER, per germline. In DNA, the CDR3 is TGCGCCAGCAGCCAAGCAAGTGGGCAGGGTCCCTACGAGCAGTACTTC. Protein product: CASSQASGQGPYEQYF.

The rearrangement links TRBV7-2 to TRBJ2-1; perhaps TRBD2 as D (5 bases). V was shortened by 1 base and J by 6 bases, with 22 bases between the two germline ends. There are 18 residues in the CDR3. In germline, CDR1 is SGHTA, CDR2 FQGNSA. The CDR3 DNA reads TGTGCCAGCAGCTTAGTGGTGGGAGTTGGATGGACGTCCAATGAGCAGTTCTTC. Translating gives CASSLVVGVGWTSNEQFF.

The J gene is TRBJ1-2, the V gene TRBV9; a weak D match, TRBD1 (6 bases). V was cut by 3 bases and J by 5 bases, with 23 bases left in between. From germline, CDR1 is SGDLS and CDR2 YYNGEE. This CDR3 spans 17 amino acids. CDR3 sequence: CASSAEPGQWEPYGYTF. The CDR3 DNA reads TGTGCCAGCAGCGCCGAACCTGGACAGTGGGAACCTTATGGCTACACCTTC.

The chain employs TRBV10-3 and TRBJ2-3, with 7 bases aligning to TRBD2. There are 15 residues in the CDR3. Losses at the gene ends were 2 bases for V and 4 bases for J; bases not matched to a gene: 6. Per the germline V gene, CDR1 is ENHRY and CDR2 is SYGVKD. The CDR3 DNA reads as TGTGCCATCAGTGAGGGTCTAGCGGCCCCAGATACGCAGTATTTT. Residues: CAISEGLAAPDTQYF.

The chain joins TRBV28 to TRBJ2-1; TRBD1 might be the D (6 bases). Germline V gives CDR1 MDHEN, CDR2 SYDVKM. This CDR3 comprises 11 residues. DNA for the CDR3: TGTGCTGCCGGTCCACAGGGTGAGCAGTTCTTC. The encoded protein is CAAGPQGEQFF.

The V and J genes are TRBV19 and TRBJ1-1; TRBD1 agrees at 9 bases. CDR1 is LNHDA, CDR2 SQIVND, per germline (reference sequence). There are 15 residues in the CDR3. J was trimmed by 0 bases and V by 9 bases; bases with no gene match: 8. The CDR3 region has the DNA TGTGCCAGCCGGACAGGGGCGTTCATGAACACTGAAGCTTTCTTT. This gives the protein CASRTGAFMNTEAFF.

The V and J genes are TRBV7-6 and TRBJ2-5, with a possible D match to TRBD1 (5 bases). Trimming removed 1 base from V and 5 bases from J, with 14 bases in between. The CDR3 is 15 residues long. Germline V gene sequence: CDR1 SGHVS, CDR2 FNYEAQ. The CDR3 protein is CASSLEPAPGETQYF. CDR3 nucleotides: TGTGCCAGCAGCTTAGAGCCGGCCCCAGGGGAGACCCAGTACTTC.

The CDR3 region has the DNA TGTGCCAGCAGCGTACCGGGAGGCTACAATGAGCAGTTCTTC. This translates into CASSVPGGYNEQFF. The chain uses TRBV9 and TRBJ2-1; TRBD2 aligns across 7 bases. Germline V gene data show CDR1 as SGDLS and CDR2 as YYNGEE. The CDR3 is 14 residues long. V lost 1 base to trimming and J lost 3 bases; unmatched junction nucleotides: 1.

This sequence joins TRBV6-5 and TRBJ2-7, with D possibly matching TRBD1 (5 bases). V lost 2 bases and J lost 3, with 8 bases in between. Germline V gene sequence: CDR1 MNHEY, CDR2 SVGAGI. The CDR3 runs 13 residues. The CDR3 loop reads CASSYDSRYEQYF. CDR3 sequence (DNA): TGTGCCAGCAGTTACGACAGTCGCTACGAGCAGTACTTC.

The chain is built from TRBV28 and TRBJ1-5; possible D gene TRBD1, 5 bases. Germline CDR1 reads MDHEN; CDR2 reads SYDVKM. This CDR3 is 12 amino acids long. V was cut by 4 bases and J by 4 bases, with 5 bases left in between. In nucleotides, the CDR3 is TGTGCCAGCAGTTCAGGGAATCAGCCCCAGCATTTT. This translates into CASSSGNQPQHF.

This clone was seen only once. The V gene is TRBV30, the J gene TRBJ1-3; 7 bases map to TRBD1. The germline gives CDR1 GTSNPN, CDR2 SVGIG (reference sequence). The junction had 8 bases not matched to a gene; V was cut back by 1 base and J by 2 bases. This CDR3 contains 16 residues. The DNA for the CDR3 is TGTGCCTGGAGTGGGGACAGCGAGAGGACTGGAAACACCATATATTTT. This gives the protein CAWSGDSERTGNTIYF.

This clone is a singleton in its sample. J is TRBJ2-5 and V is TRBV27, with 8 bases identical to TRBD2. The J call may be incorrect, as the DNA end agrees better with TRBJ2-7. The CDR3 runs 13 residues. Germline V gives CDR1 MNHEY, CDR2 SMNVEV (reference sequence). CDR3 amino acids: CASAELAAYEQYF. The CDR3, as DNA: TGTGCCAGCGCCGAACTAGCGGCCTACGAGCAGTACTTC.

The chain has TRBV10-3 and TRBJ2-1; no clear D gene. Germline V lookup: CDR1 ENHRY, CDR2 SYGVKD. The CDR3 extends over 16 amino acids. V gave up 3 bases and J gave up 0 bases, with 12 bases separating them. CDR3 nucleotide sequence: TGTGCCATCAGTGAAGGAGCGCCGAGCTCCTACAATGAGCAGTTCTTC. Protein product: CAISEGAPSSYNEQFF.

This chain joins TRBV6-5 and TRBJ2-1, with TRBD2 matching over 11 bases. The CDR3 is made up of 15 amino acids. Germline CDR1 MNHEY, CDR2 SVGAGI. Trimming took 6 bases from V and 3 from J; bases not matched to a gene: 4. This CDR3 is CASRVGLAVYNEQFF. In nucleotides, the CDR3 is TGTGCCAGCAGGGTGGGACTAGCGGTCTACAATGAGCAGTTCTTC.

In its sample, this clone was seen a few times. This chain connects TRBV5-1 to TRBJ2-7, with D possibly being TRBD1 (5 bases). The length of the CDR3 is 14 residues. Trimming took off 4 bases at V and 3 bases at J, with 14 bases between the two ends. Germline V gene data show CDR1 as SGHRS and CDR2 as YFSETQ. CDR3 amino acids: CASSLWTQNYEQYF. The CDR3 DNA reads as TGCGCCAGCAGCCTCTGGACACAAAACTACGAGCAGTACTTC.

This clone was observed a handful of times. The chain couples TRBV27 to TRBJ2-3; D is unclear. The length of the CDR3 is 13 residues. V dropped 5 bases and J dropped 3 bases, with 9 bases sitting between them. The germline CDR1 and CDR2 sequences are MNHEY and SMNVEV (reference sequence). The CDR3: CASSQRSTDTQYF. As DNA, the CDR3 is TGTGCCAGCAGTCAACGTAGTACAGATACGCAGTATTTT.

This clone occurred a few times. The rearrangement links TRBV18 to TRBJ1-1; D is possibly TRBD1 (6 bases). Trimming took off 3 bases at V and 2 bases at J, with 10 bases between the two ends. The CDR3 spans 14 residues. CDR1 and CDR2 from the germline V gene are KGHSH and LQKENI. The CDR3, as DNA: TGTGCCAGCTCACCCCGGGACAAAAACACTGAAGCTTTCTTT. It translates to CASSPRDKNTEAFF.

This clone was seen only once. The rearrangement joins TRBV10-3 to TRBJ2-1; 8 nucleotides match TRBD2. Germline trimming cut 5 bases from V and 1 base from J; bases unmatched to any gene: 4. The V gene's germline CDR1 is ENHRY and CDR2 SYGVKD. The CDR3 has 15 amino acids. CDR3 sequence (DNA): TGTGCCATCAGTTTAGCGGGACTATCCTACAATGAGCAGTTCTTC. Residues: CAISLAGLSYNEQFF.

The gene calls are TRBV4-1 and TRBJ2-1, with TRBD2 matching 13 bases. From germline, CDR1 is MGHRA and CDR2 YSYEKL. The CDR3 is 15 residues long. J was trimmed by 10 bases and V by 4 bases; bases with no gene match: 7. For the CDR3, the DNA is TGCGCCAGCAGCCCCGGACTAGCGGGAGTGGGGGAGCAGTTCTTC. Translating gives CASSPGLAGVGEQFF.

This chain uses TRBV27 with TRBJ1-6; D ambiguous. V lost 2 bases to trimming and J lost 8 bases, with 19 bases between them. This CDR3 has 17 residues. CDR1 is MNHEY and CDR2 is SMNVEV in the germline V gene (reference sequence). This chain's CDR3 is CASSLAWATPSDSPLHF. The DNA of the CDR3 is TGTGCCAGCAGTTTAGCGTGGGCGACACCCTCGGATTCACCCCTCCACTTT.

This clone was counted once. The V gene is TRBV9, the J gene TRBJ2-4, with 12 positions matching TRBD2. Germline-derived CDR1 and CDR2 are SGDLS and YYNGEE. The CDR3 is 17 residues long. V dropped 4 bases and J dropped 6; count of bases not matched to a gene: 11. This CDR3 reads CASSSRLAGVRGNIQYF. CDR3 coding DNA: TGTGCCAGCAGCTCCCGACTAGCGGGAGTCCGTGGAAACATTCAGTACTTC.

This chain links TRBV5-4 with TRBJ2-1; 13 bases fit TRBD2. Germline V lookup: CDR1 SGHNT, CDR2 YYREEE (reference sequence). The V gene end was trimmed by 0 bases and the J gene end by 9 bases; junction bases not matched to a gene: 9. This CDR3 has 17 amino acids. The CDR3 nucleotides are TGTGCCAGCAGCTTGGTCTTACTAGCGGGAGGGCCCGTTGAGCAGTTCTTC. Translated: CASSLVLLAGGPVEQFF.

The rearrangement uses TRBV5-4 and TRBJ2-7; 7 bases line up with TRBD1. The V and J ends lost 4 bases and 0 bases, in that order; junction bases with no gene match: 10. The CDR3 is 16 amino acids. CDR1 is SGHNT and CDR2 is YYREEE in the germline V gene (reference sequence). The DNA for the CDR3 is TGTGCCAGCAGCCCAGAGGCAGGGGACAGCTCCTACGAGCAGTACTTC. It encodes CASSPEAGDSSYEQYF.

The V and J genes are TRBV7-2 and TRBJ2-7; no definite D call. The CDR3 is 13 residues long. From germline, CDR1 is SGHTA and CDR2 FQGNSA. V lost 3 bases, J lost 1 base, and 7 bases lay in between. CDR3 in DNA: TGTGCCAGCAGCTTTCGACTGTCCTACGAGCAGTACTTC. This sequence encodes CASSFRLSYEQYF.

The chain carries TRBV7-7 and TRBJ2-3; D call uncertain. There are 13 residues in the CDR3. Per the germline V gene, CDR1 is SSHAT and CDR2 is FNYEAQ (reference sequence). V lost 6 bases, J lost 3 bases, and 10 bases lay in between. CDR3 DNA sequence: TGTGCCAGCAGTCCCACTCGGACAGATACGCAGTATTTT. Its protein is CASSPTRTDTQYF.